This TCR beta chain was found in a study of OX40 agonist ivuxolimab in advanced cancers. Study details: The patients' treatment was ivuxolimab, an agonistic anti-OX40 (CD134) antibody. Study-level findings and limits: CD4+ and CD8+ T cells in blood underwent clonal expansion by week 6 at 0.1 to 3.0 mg/kg.

As regards this clone: The antigen is unknown.

Some clones are missing from TCRdb's copy, which holds only in-frame ones; the method was immunoSEQ multiplex PCR. The data hold tens of thousands of clones, with roughly 84% observed a single time. The ends were cut back, 0 bases at V and 0 bases at J, with 5 bases in the middle. This CDR3 spans 15 amino acids. The germline V gene has CDR1 LGHNA and CDR2 YSLEER. The sequenced sample was CD4+ or CD8+ T cells sorted from blood, obtained in a trial of the OX40 agonist ivuxolimab. The chain recombines TRBV4-3 with TRBJ1-4; D call uncertain. The TCR sequence derives from an adult with an advanced solid tumor such as melanoma, head and neck, liver or kidney cancer. The CDR3, as DNA: TGCGCCAGCAGCCAAGAACTCGCAACTAATGAAAAACTGTTTTTT. Its protein is CASSQELATNEKLFF.